This entry lists 13 T cell receptor beta chains sequenced from one sample in a study. MiXCR was run by TCRdb on the 5' RACE reads, yielding one entry per CDR3 protein. The table has about 40,000 distinct CDR3 sequences, 25% to 35% seen once. Sequenced: tumor-infiltrating memory CD4+ T cells sorted from the breast tumor. Subset in this sample: memory CD4+ T cells, CD4+CD45RO+CD25-. Every receptor here comes from a female donor with breast cancer.

This clonotype was detected many times. The chain uses TRBV4-1 and TRBJ2-3; TRBD1 matches 7 bases. Trimming at V came to 2 bases and at J to 1 base, leaving 6 bases not matched to a gene. This CDR3 has 16 amino acids. The germline CDR1 and CDR2 sequences are MGHRA and YSYEKL. In DNA form, the CDR3 reads TGCGCCAGCAGCCAACTGACAGGGTTCCGCACAGATACGCAGTATTTT. It yields the protein CASSQLTGFRTDTQYF.

As regards this clonotype: A read error may explain this, as a much larger clone is one base away. The chain recombines TRBV7-6 with TRBJ1-1; no firm D call. CDR3 length equals 13 residues. Germline values: CDR1 SGHVS, CDR2 FNYEAQ. This CDR3 is CASSLEENTEVFF. CDR3 bases: TGTGCCAGCAGCTTAGAGGAGAACACTGAAGTTTTCTTT.

This clonotype was picked up many times. The CDR3 bases are TGCAGTGCTAGCCCCCAGGGGGGACGGTATGGGACTGAAGCTTTCTTT. Translation: CSASPQGGRYGTEAFF. The chain uses TRBV20-1 and TRBJ1-1; TRBD1 matches at 7 bases. Looked up from germline, CDR1 is DFQATT and CDR2 is SNEGSKA (reference sequence). The CDR3 loop spans 16 amino acids. After removal of 3 bases from V and 5 bases from J, the junction contained 15 bases not matched to a gene.

The chain carries TRBV7-3 and TRBJ2-7; the match to TRBD2 covers 10 bases. Losses at the gene ends were 2 bases for V and 7 bases for J; bases not matched to a gene: 2. This CDR3 comprises 13 residues. CDR1 SGHTA and CDR2 FQGTGA come from the germline V gene. The CDR3 region is CASSLLAGEEQYF. The DNA for the CDR3 is TGTGCCAGCAGCTTACTAGCGGGAGAGGAGCAGTACTTC. Combining the CDR3 with reference TRBV7-3 and TRBJ2-7 gives the whole variable domain GAGVSQTPSNKVTEKGKYVELRCDPISGHTALYWYRQSLGQGPEFLIYFQGTGAADDSGLPNDRFFAVRPEGSVSTLKIQRTERGDSAVYLCASSLLAGEEQYFGPGTRLTVT.

The chain uses TRBV4-1 and TRBJ2-1; TRBD2 matches 12 bases. The J segment lost 10 bases and the V segment lost 3 bases, leaving 13 bases of the junction unmatched. Germline lookup yields CDR1 MGHRA and CDR2 YSYEKL. The CDR3 covers 17 residues. CDR3 bases: TGCGCCAGCAGCCATCTGACTTCCCTAGCGGGAGGGAACGAGCAGTTCTTC. Translation: CASSHLTSLAGGNEQFF.

This clonotype has ten or more counts. The V and J genes are TRBV6-5 and TRBJ2-1, with 8 nucleotides matching TRBD2. The CDR3 has 15 amino acids. Trimming removed 4 bases from V and 0 bases from J; junction bases left unmatched: 2. Per germline, CDR1 MNHEY and CDR2 SVGAGI. CDR3 region: CASSSRGASYNEQFF. DNA for the CDR3: TGTGCCAGCAGTTCGCGGGGGGCCTCCTACAATGAGCAGTTCTTC.

Many counts were recorded for this clonotype. The chain recombines TRBV7-3 with TRBJ2-3, with D possibly TRBD2 on 6 matching bases. This CDR3 has 13 amino acids. V lost 4 bases and J lost 2, with 7 bases in between. Germline V gene data show CDR1 as SGHTA and CDR2 as FQGTGA. CDR3: CASSSDYTDTQYF. The CDR3 DNA is TGTGCCAGCAGCTCGGACTACACAGATACGCAGTATTTT.

The rearrangement joins TRBV5-1 to TRBJ2-1, with D perhaps matching TRBD1 (5 bases). V gave up 4 bases and J gave up 3 bases, with 8 bases separating them. The CDR3 loop spans 13 amino acids. Germline CDR1 and CDR2: SGHRS and YFSETQ. The CDR3 DNA reads TGCGCCAGCAGCGGACAAAGCTACAATGAGCAGTTCTTC. Protein product: CASSGQSYNEQFF.

The V and J genes are TRBV3-1 and TRBJ1-5; D remains unclear. Germline V gives CDR1 LGHDT, CDR2 YNNKEL (reference sequence). The length of the CDR3 is 13 residues. Trimming removed 0 bases at V and 4 bases at J, with 4 bases between. This chain's CDR3 is CASSQDINQPQHF. The CDR3 DNA reads TGTGCCAGCAGCCAAGACATAAATCAGCCCCAGCATTTT.

The V and J genes are TRBV4-2 and TRBJ2-1, with TRBD2 as a possible D gene (5 bases). V dropped 1 base and J dropped 10 bases, with 11 bases sitting between them. CDR3 length: 13 residues. In germline, CDR1 is LGHNA, CDR2 YNFKEQ. The CDR3 is CASSQGRSGEQFF. The CDR3, as DNA: TGTGCCAGCAGCCAAGGGCGGTCGGGGGAGCAGTTCTTC.

The rearrangement uses TRBV20-1 and TRBJ2-1; D is unresolved. V was cut by 6 bases and J by 0 bases, with 18 bases left in between. Germline lookup yields CDR1 DFQATT and CDR2 SNEGSKA (reference sequence). The CDR3 consists of 16 residues. Here the CDR3 DNA reads TGCAGTGCCAAAGACCTGGGCCAGGCCTCCTACAATGAGCAGTTCTTC. This translates into CSAKDLGQASYNEQFF.

The V and J genes are TRBV28 and TRBJ2-1, with TRBD2 matching 8 bases. The V and J ends lost 4 bases and 8 bases, in that order; junction bases with no gene match: 10. Germline CDR1 is MDHEN and CDR2 is SYDVKM. The length of the CDR3 is 15 residues. Written as DNA, the CDR3 is TGTGCCAGCAGTTATATAGTAGCGGGATTAGATGAGCAGTTCTTC. Its translation is CASSYIVAGLDEQFF. Full variable domain (remainder filled in from reference TRBV28 and TRBJ2-1): DVKVTQSSRYLVKRTGEKVFLECVQDMDHENMFWYRQDPGLGLRLIYFSYDVKMKEKGDIPEGYSVSREKKERFSLILESASTNQTSMYLCASSYIVAGLDEQFFGPGTRLTVL.

Ten or more counts support this clonotype. The V gene is TRBV20-1, the J gene TRBJ2-5, with TRBD2 as a possible D gene (6 bases). CDR1 and CDR2 from the germline V gene are DFQATT and SNEGSKA (reference sequence). CDR3 length: 12 amino acids. Trimming took 6 bases from V and 2 from J, leaving 10 bases between them. CDR3 DNA sequence: TGCAGTGCCACCGGGGGTCAAGAGACCCAGTACTTC. It is translated as CSATGGQETQYF.